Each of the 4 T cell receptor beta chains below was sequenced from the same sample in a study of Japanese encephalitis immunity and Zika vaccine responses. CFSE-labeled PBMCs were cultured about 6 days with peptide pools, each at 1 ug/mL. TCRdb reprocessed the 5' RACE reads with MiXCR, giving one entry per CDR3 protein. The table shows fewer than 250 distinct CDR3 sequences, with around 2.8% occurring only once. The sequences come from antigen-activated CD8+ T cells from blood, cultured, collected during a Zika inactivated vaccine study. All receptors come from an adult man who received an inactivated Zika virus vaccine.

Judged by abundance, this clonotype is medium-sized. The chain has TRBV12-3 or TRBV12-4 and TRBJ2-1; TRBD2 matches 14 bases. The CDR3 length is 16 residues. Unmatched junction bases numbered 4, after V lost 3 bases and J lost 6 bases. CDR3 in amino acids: CASSFGGLAGGNEQFF. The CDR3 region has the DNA TGTGCCAGCAGTTTCGGTGGACTAGCGGGGGGCAATGAGCAGTTCTTC.

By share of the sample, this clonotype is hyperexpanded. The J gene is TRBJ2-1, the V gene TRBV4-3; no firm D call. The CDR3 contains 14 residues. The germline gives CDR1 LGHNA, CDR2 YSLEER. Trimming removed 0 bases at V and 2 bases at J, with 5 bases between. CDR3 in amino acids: CASSQDPAYNEQFF. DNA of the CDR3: TGCGCCAGCAGCCAAGATCCAGCCTACAATGAGCAGTTCTTC.

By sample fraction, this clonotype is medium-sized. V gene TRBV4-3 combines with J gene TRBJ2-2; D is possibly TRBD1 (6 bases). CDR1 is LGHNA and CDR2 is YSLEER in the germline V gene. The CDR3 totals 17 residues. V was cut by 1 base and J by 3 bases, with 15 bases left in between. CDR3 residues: CASSQAESGTYTGELFF. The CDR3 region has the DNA TGCGCCAGCAGCCAAGCCGAATCCGGGACATACACCGGGGAGCTGTTTTTT.

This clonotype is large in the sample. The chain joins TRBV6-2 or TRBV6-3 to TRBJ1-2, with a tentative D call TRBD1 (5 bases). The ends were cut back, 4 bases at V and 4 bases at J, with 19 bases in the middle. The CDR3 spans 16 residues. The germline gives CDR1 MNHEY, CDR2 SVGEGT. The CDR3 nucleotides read TGTGCCAGCAGTTCCTACTGGGACGGCAGCTTCTATGGCTACACCTTC. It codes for CASSSYWDGSFYGYTF.